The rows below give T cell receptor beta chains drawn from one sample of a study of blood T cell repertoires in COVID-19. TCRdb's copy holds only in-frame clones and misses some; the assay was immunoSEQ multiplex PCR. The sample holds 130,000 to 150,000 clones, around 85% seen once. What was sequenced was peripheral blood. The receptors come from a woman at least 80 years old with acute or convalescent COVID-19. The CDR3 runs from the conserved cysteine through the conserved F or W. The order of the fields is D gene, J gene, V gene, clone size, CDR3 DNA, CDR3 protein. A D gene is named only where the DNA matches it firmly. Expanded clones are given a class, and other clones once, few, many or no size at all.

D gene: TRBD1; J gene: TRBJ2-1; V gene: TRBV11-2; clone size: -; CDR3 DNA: TGTGCCAGCAGCTGGACAGGGGTTCCGAATGAGCAGTTCTTC; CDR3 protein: CASSWTGVPNEQFF
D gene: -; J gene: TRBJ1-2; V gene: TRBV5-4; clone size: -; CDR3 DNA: TGTGCCAGCAGCTTGGATGCGGGGGCACGTTTCTATGGCTACACCTTC; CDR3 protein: CASSLDAGARFYGYTF
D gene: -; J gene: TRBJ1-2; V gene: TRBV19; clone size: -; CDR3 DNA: TGTGCCAGTAGGGAGGATCGGTGGGACTATGGCTACACCTTC; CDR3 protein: CASREDRWDYGYTF
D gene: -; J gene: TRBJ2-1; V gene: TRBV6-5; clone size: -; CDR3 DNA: TGTGCCAGTCTAAGACAGCTGAGCTCCTACAATGAGCAGTTCTTC; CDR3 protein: CASLRQLSSYNEQFF
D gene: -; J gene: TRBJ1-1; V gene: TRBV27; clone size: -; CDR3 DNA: TGTGCCAGCAGTTTAACCCGGGATCCCCCGCGCACTGAAGCTTTCTTT; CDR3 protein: CASSLTRDPPRTEAFF
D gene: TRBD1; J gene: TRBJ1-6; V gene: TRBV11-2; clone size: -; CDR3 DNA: TGTGCCAGCAGCTTGATGGAGGGGGCAGGCAATTCACCCCTCCACTTT; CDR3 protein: CASSLMEGAGNSPLHF
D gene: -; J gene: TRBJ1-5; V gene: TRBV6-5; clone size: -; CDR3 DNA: TGTGCCAGCAGCTTACTCGGGGGGCAGGGACAGCCCCAGCATTTT; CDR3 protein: CASSLLGGQGQPQHF
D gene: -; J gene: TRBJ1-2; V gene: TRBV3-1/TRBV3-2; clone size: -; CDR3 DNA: TGTGCCAGCAGCCAAGGGACAACAACTAACTATGGCTACACCTTC; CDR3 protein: CASSQGTTTNYGYTF
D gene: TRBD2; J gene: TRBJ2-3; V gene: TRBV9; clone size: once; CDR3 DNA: TGTGCCAGCAGCGTAGACCTAGCGGGGGGGGCAGATACGCAGTATTTT; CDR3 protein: CASSVDLAGGADTQYF
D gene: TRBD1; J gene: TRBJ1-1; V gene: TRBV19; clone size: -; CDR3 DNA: TGTGCCAGTAGTATTACGACAGGGGGCACTGAAGCTTTCTTT; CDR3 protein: CASSITTGGTEAFF
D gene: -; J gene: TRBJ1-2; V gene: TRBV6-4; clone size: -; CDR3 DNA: TGTGCCAGCAGACCTCAGTGGGCCGGCGGGGATGGCTACACCTTC; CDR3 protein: CASRPQWAGGDGYTF
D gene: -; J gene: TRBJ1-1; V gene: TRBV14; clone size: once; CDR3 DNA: TGTGCCAGCAGCCAAGACGTACGAATCAAGGGGGGGACTGAAGCTTTCTTT; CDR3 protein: CASSQDVRIKGGTEAFF
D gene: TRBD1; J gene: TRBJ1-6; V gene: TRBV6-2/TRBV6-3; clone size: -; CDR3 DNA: TGTGCCAGCAGTACTCGACAGGGGAGCTCCTATAATTCACCCCTCCACTTT; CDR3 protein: CASSTRQGSSYNSPLHF
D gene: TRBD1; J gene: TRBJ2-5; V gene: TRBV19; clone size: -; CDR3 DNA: TGTGCCAGTAGCGAGACAGGGGGAGAGACCCAGTACTTC; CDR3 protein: CASSETGGETQYF
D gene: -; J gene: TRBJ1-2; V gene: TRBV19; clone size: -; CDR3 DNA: TGTGCCAGTAGTATAGGGGGACAAGGCTACACCTTC; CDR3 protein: CASSIGGQGYTF
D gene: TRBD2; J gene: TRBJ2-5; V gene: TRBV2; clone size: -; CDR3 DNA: TGTGCCAGCAGTGTGTTGGCGGGGGGCGTGGAGACCCAGTACTTC; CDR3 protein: CASSVLAGGVETQYF
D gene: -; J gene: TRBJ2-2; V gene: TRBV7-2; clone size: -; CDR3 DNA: TGTGCCAGCAGCTTACCGCTATTCCCCACCGGGGAGCTGTTTTTT; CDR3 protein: CASSLPLFPTGELFF
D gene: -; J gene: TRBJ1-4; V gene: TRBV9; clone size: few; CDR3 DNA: TGTGCCAGCAGCGTAGCAACCCGAACGAGGGAAAAACTGTTTTTT; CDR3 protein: CASSVATRTREKLFF
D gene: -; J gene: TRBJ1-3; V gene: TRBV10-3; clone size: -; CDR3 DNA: TGTGCCATCAGTGAGGCGAAATTCTCTGGAAACACCATATATTTT; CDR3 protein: CAISEAKFSGNTIYF
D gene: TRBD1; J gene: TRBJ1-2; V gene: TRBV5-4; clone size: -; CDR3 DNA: TGTGCCAGCAGCTTGGCTGGGACAGGGGGTTATGGCTACACCTTC; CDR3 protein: CASSLAGTGGYGYTF
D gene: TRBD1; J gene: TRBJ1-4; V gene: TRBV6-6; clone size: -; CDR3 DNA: TGTGCCAGCAGTTACGGGGGACAGAATGAAAAACTGTTTTTT; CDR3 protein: CASSYGGQNEKLFF
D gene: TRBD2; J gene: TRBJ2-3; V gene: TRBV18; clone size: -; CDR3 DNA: TGTGCCAGCTCACCAGGCGCGGGGGGTAACGCAGATACGCAGTATTTT; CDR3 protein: CASSPGAGGNADTQYF
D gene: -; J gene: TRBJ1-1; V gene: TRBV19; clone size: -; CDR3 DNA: TGTGCCAGTAGGACTTGGGTCCTGGCCAGGGGGAACACTGAAGCTTTCTTT; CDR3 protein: CASRTWVLARGNTEAFF
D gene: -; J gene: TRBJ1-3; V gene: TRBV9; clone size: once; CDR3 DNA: TGTGCCAGCAGCGTAGCTTACAGGGCCACTGGAAACACCATATATTTT; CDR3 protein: CASSVAYRATGNTIYF
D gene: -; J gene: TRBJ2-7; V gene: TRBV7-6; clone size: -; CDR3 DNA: TGTGCCAGCAGCCCGCCAGACAGCTACGAGCAGTACTTC; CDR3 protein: CASSPPDSYEQYF
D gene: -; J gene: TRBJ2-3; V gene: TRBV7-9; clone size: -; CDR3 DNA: TGTGCCAGCAGCTCGCTAGGGGTCGATACGCAGTATTTT; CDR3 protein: CASSSLGVDTQYF
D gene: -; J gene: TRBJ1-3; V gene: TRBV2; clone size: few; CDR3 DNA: TGTGCCACCTCGGGAGTTGGGGGGGCAATGACTGGAAACACCATATATTTT; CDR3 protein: CATSGVGGAMTGNTIYF
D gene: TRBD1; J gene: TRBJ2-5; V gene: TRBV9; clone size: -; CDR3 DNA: TGTGCCAGCAGCGTAGGACAGGGAGCAGAGACCCAGTACTTC; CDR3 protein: CASSVGQGAETQYF
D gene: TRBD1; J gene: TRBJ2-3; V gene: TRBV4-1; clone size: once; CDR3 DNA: TGCGCCAGCAGCCAAGGGGTGGGACAGGGTCCAGATACGCAGTATTTT; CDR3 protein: CASSQGVGQGPDTQYF
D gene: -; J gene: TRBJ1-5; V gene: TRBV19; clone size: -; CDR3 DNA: TGTGCCACCCTTCCAAGAGGTGGGTATGGGCAGCCCCAGCATTTT; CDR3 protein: CATLPRGGYGQPQHF
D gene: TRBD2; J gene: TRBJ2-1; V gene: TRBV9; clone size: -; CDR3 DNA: TGTGCCAGCAGCGCACCCGGGACTAGCGCGCACAATGAGCAGTTCTTC; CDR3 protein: CASSAPGTSAHNEQFF
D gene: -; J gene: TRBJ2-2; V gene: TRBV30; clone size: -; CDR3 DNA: TGTGCCTGGAGTGCAGGGACTTACACCGGGGAGCTGTTTTTT; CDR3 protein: CAWSAGTYTGELFF
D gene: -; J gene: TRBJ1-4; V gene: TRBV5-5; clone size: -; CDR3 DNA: TGTGCCAGCAGCTTGACAGCGGGGACGGTCGGGGAAAAACTGTTTTTT; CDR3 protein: CASSLTAGTVGEKLFF
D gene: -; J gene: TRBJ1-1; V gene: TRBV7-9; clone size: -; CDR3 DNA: TGTGCCAGCAGCTCCGATATTGGGGAGATGAACACTGAAGCTTTCTTT; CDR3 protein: CASSSDIGEMNTEAFF
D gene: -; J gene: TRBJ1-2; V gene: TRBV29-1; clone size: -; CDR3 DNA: TGCAGCACCGGACAGAGCCAATATGGCTACACCTTC; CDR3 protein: CSTGQSQYGYTF
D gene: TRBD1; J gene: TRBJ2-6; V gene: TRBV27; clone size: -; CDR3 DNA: TGTGCCAGCAGTGGGACAGGGAGATCTGGGGCCAACGTCCTGACTTTC; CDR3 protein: CASSGTGRSGANVLTF
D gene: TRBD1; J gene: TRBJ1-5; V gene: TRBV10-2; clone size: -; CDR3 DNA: TGCGCCAGCACACAGGGGATGCAGCCCCAGCATTTT; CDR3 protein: CASTQGMQPQHF
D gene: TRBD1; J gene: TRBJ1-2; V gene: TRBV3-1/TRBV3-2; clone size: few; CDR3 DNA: TGTGCCAGCAGCCAGGGACAGGGGGAACTTGATGGCTACACCTTC; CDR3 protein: CASSQGQGELDGYTF
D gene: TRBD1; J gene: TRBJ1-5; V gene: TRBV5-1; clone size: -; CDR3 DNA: TGCGCCAGCAGCCTTACAGGGACAGGCAATCAGCCCCAGCATTTT; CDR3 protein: CASSLTGTGNQPQHF
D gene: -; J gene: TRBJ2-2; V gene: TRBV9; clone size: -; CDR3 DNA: TGTGCCAGCAGCGTTCTAGCGTTCGGGGAGCTGTTTTTT; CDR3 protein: CASSVLAFGELFF
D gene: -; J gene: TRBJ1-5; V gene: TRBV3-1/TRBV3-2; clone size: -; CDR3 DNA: TGTGCCAGCGGTAGGGGGAATCAGCCCCAGCATTTT; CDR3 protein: CASGRGNQPQHF
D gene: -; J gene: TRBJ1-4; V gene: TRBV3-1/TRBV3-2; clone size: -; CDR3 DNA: TGTGCCAGCAGCCAAGGAGTGGGGGGGCGGTATGAAAAACTGTTTTTT; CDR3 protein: CASSQGVGGRYEKLFF
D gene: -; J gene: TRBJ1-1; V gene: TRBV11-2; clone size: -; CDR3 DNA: TGTGCCAGCAACCCGGGGACACTCGGACGGAACACTGAAGCTTTCTTT; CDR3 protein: CASNPGTLGRNTEAFF
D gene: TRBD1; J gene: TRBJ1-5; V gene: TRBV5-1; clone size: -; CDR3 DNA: TGCGCCAGCAGCTTGGGGGACAGGGGTGGCAATCAGCCCCAGCATTTT; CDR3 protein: CASSLGDRGGNQPQHF
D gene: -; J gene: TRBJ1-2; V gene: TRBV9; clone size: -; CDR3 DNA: TGTGCCAGCAGCGAGCAGGGCAGTTCTGGTGGCTACACCTTC; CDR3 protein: CASSEQGSSGGYTF
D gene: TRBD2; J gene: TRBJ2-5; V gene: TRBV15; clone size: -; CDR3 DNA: TGTGCCACCAGCAGAGATCGCGGGAGAGCTCAGACCCAGTACTTC; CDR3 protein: CATSRDRGRAQTQYF
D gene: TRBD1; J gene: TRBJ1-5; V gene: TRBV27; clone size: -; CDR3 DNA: TGTGCCAGCAGCGGACAGGGCGCCGGCAATCAGCCCCAGCATTTT; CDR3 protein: CASSGQGAGNQPQHF
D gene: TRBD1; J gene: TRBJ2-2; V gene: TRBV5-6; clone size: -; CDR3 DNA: TGTGCCAGCAGCAGGGGACAGCTTGGTTCCGGGGAGCTGTTTTTT; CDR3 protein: CASSRGQLGSGELFF
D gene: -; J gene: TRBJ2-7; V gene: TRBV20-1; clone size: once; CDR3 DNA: TGCAGTGCTAGTTCGGGGTTTAATTCTAACTACGAGCAGTACTTC; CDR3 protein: CSASSGFNSNYEQYF
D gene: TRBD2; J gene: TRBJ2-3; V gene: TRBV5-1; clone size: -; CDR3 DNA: TGCGCCAGCAGCGGGACTAGCCGCGATACGCAGTATTTT; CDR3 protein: CASSGTSRDTQYF
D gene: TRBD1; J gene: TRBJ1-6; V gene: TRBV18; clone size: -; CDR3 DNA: TGTGCCAGCTCTGGACAGGGGGCCTGGAATTCACCCCTCCACTTT; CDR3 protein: CASSGQGAWNSPLHF